The rows below give T cell receptor beta chains drawn from one sample of a study of neurological immune-mediated disorders. TCRdb reprocessed the 5' RACE reads via MiXCR and lists one record per CDR3 protein. Here the sample spans some 70,000 distinct CDR3 sequences, roughly 4.8% being singletons. Input material: PBMCs. The source of these receptors is a man in his thirties or forties with multiple sclerosis. CDR3s include the opening cysteine and the closing phenylalanine or tryptophan. The order of the fields is J gene, clone size, V gene, D gene, CDR3 protein, CDR3 DNA. The D gene is left open where the match is weak. Size tells how often a clone was seen (once, few, many) or the class of an expanded clone, and some rows leave it out.

TRBJ1-1 | NA | TRBV2 | NA | CASALGKGSTEAFF | TGTGCCAGTGCTTTGGGAAAGGGGAGCACTGAAGCTTTCTTT
TRBJ1-2 | many | TRBV5-1 | NA | CASSPGYGGNYGYTF | TGCGCCAGCAGCCCCGGATACGGGGGTAACTATGGCTACACCTTC
TRBJ2-3 | many | TRBV20-1 | TRBD2 | CSARRLAGGTDTQYF | TGCAGTGCTAGGAGACTAGCGGGGGGCACAGATACGCAGTATTTT
TRBJ1-2 | few | TRBV4-1 | TRBD1 | CASSHPDRTNYGYTF | TGCGCCAGCAGCCACCCGGACAGGACTAACTATGGCTACACCTTC
TRBJ1-4 | many | TRBV5-1 | NA | CASSPSGGEKLFF | TGCGCCAGCAGCCCTTCTGGGGGGGAAAAACTGTTTTTT
TRBJ1-2 | many | TRBV5-1 | NA | CASRPAGDPYGYTF | TGCGCCAGCAGACCCGCGGGAGACCCCTATGGCTACACCTTC
TRBJ1-1 | many | TRBV12-3/TRBV12-4 | NA | CASSLGAGWGDTEAFF | TGTGCCAGCAGTTTAGGGGCAGGGTGGGGCGACACTGAAGCTTTCTTT
TRBJ2-2 | NA | TRBV19 | NA | CASSMGVAGELFF | TGTGCCAGTAGTATGGGGGTGGCCGGGGAGCTGTTTTTT
TRBJ1-2 | many | TRBV6-1 | NA | CASSELTGYGYTF | TGTGCCAGCAGTGAACTTACAGGATATGGCTACACCTTC
TRBJ1-1 | many | TRBV12-3/TRBV12-4 | NA | CASSAHRASNTEAFF | TGTGCCAGCAGTGCCCACAGGGCCTCGAACACTGAAGCTTTCTTT
TRBJ2-6 | many | TRBV12-3/TRBV12-4 | TRBD1 | CASSDRESGANVLTF | TGTGCCAGCAGTGACAGGGAGTCAGGGGCCAACGTCCTGACTTTC
TRBJ1-1 | many | TRBV4-1 | NA | CASSQVGIRGPNTEAFF | TGCGCCAGCAGCCAAGTGGGAATCAGGGGACCGAACACTGAAGCTTTCTTT
TRBJ2-6 | many | TRBV4-1 | TRBD1 | CASSNPPRTGGGGGANVLTF | TGCGCCAGCAGCAACCCGCCGAGGACAGGGGGCGGTGGTGGGGCCAACGTCCTGACTTTC
TRBJ1-4 | many | TRBV6-1 | TRBD1 | CASSGDRARSEKLFF | TGTGCCAGCAGTGGGGACAGGGCTCGGAGTGAAAAACTGTTTTTT
TRBJ2-1 | NA | TRBV20-1 | TRBD2 | CSARVSGVGDEQFF | TGCAGTGCTCGGGTTAGCGGGGTCGGGGATGAGCAGTTCTTC
TRBJ1-4 | many | TRBV7-8 | NA | CASMRGEKLFF | TGTGCCAGCATGCGGGGTGAAAAACTGTTTTTT
TRBJ2-2 | many | TRBV9 | TRBD2 | CASSARLGSGDTGELFF | TGTGCCAGCAGCGCCCGCCTTGGTAGCGGGGACACCGGGGAGCTGTTTTTT
TRBJ2-2 | many | TRBV2 | NA | CASSDDTGELFF | TGTGCCAGCAGTGACGACACCGGGGAGCTGTTTTTT
TRBJ1-1 | many | TRBV4-1 | NA | CASSQRLRQATNTEAFF | TGCGCCAGCAGCCAACGCTTACGACAGGCCACAAACACTGAAGCTTTCTTT
TRBJ2-1 | many | TRBV5-1 | NA | CASSLVDGTYNEQFF | TGCGCCAGCAGCTTAGTTGACGGAACCTACAATGAGCAGTTCTTC
TRBJ2-3 | many | TRBV7-8 | NA | CASSRGQRTSTDTQYF | TGTGCCAGCAGCCGGGGGCAGAGGACTAGCACAGATACGCAGTATTTT
TRBJ1-4 | many | TRBV25-1 | NA | CASGGGQRNEKLFF | TGTGCCAGCGGGGGGGGCCAACGTAATGAAAAACTGTTTTTT
TRBJ1-3 | many | TRBV12-3/TRBV12-4 | NA | CASNSGPGNTIYF | TGTGCCAGCAACTCGGGACCTGGAAACACCATATATTTT
TRBJ1-5 | many | TRBV20-1 | TRBD1 | CSAAWTGGQPQHF | TGCAGTGCTGCCTGGACAGGGGGCCAGCCCCAGCATTTT
TRBJ2-5 | many | TRBV20-1 | NA | CSASHRQYQETQYF | TGCAGTGCTAGCCACAGACAGTACCAAGAGACCCAGTACTTC
TRBJ1-5 | many | TRBV12-3/TRBV12-4 | NA | CASSFGADQPQHF | TGTGCCAGCAGTTTCGGGGCGGATCAGCCCCAGCATTTT
TRBJ2-5 | many | TRBV10-3 | TRBD2 | CAISVGSGGYQETQYF | TGTGCCATCAGTGTTGGTAGCGGGGGGTACCAAGAGACCCAGTACTTC
TRBJ1-2 | many | TRBV29-1 | NA | CSVVLLAANYGYTF | TGCAGCGTTGTTCTTTTAGCTGCTAACTATGGCTACACCTTC
TRBJ1-1 | many | TRBV5-1 | NA | CASRLHQGTSFF | TGCGCCAGCAGATTGCATCAGGGGACCTCTTTCTTT
TRBJ1-5 | NA | TRBV4-1 | TRBD1 | CASSLGTVSNQPQHF | TGCGCCAGCAGCCTCGGGACAGTTAGCAATCAGCCCCAGCATTTT
TRBJ1-1 | many | TRBV5-5 | NA | CASTQVVGIEAFF | TGTGCCAGCACCCAGGTCGTTGGCATCGAAGCTTTCTTT
TRBJ1-6 | few | TRBV6-2/TRBV6-3 | NA | CASTRDSLPSSSLHF | TGTGCCAGCACCCGAGACAGTCTCCCTTCGTCTTCCCTACACTTT
TRBJ2-7 | many | TRBV7-8 | NA | CASSLSREQYF | TGTGCCAGCAGCTTATCAAGGGAGCAGTACTTC
TRBJ2-3 | NA | TRBV29-1 | NA | CSVEDEGRVKDTQYF | TGCAGCGTTGAAGATGAAGGAAGGGTCAAGGATACGCAGTATTTT
TRBJ1-2 | many | TRBV7-6 | NA | CASSLTGTRINYGYTF | TGTGCCAGCAGCTTAACCGGGACACGAATTAACTATGGCTACACCTTC
TRBJ1-6 | many | TRBV20-1 | TRBD1 | CSARGQTGRESPLHF | TGCAGTGCTAGGGGACAGACAGGGCGAGAATCACCCCTCCACTTT
TRBJ1-5 | many | TRBV20-1 | NA | CSARAGTMASQPQHF | TGCAGTGCTAGAGCGGGGACGATGGCTAGTCAGCCCCAGCATTTT
TRBJ1-1 | many | TRBV6-5 | NA | CASSYPGNTEAFF | TGTGCCAGCAGTTACCCGGGAAACACTGAAGCTTTCTTT
TRBJ2-7 | many | TRBV5-1 | TRBD1 | CASSLPATGGSYEQYF | TGCGCCAGCAGCTTGCCCGCGACAGGGGGCTCCTACGAGCAGTACTTC
TRBJ1-4 | many | TRBV3-1 | TRBD1 | CASSHRSDRGAATNEKLFF | TGTGCCAGCAGCCACCGCTCGGACAGGGGAGCGGCAACTAATGAAAAACTGTTTTTT
TRBJ1-6 | many | TRBV3-1 | NA | CASSQGGQGNSPLHF | TGTGCCAGCAGCCAAGGTGGGCAGGGTAATTCACCCCTCCACTTT
TRBJ2-7 | few | TRBV20-1 | NA | CSARPGGREQYF | TGCAGTGCTAGACCTGGGGGTAGGGAACAGTACTTC
TRBJ2-3 | many | TRBV4-1 | NA | CASREDTREYF | TGCGCCAGCAGAGAGGACACTCGGGAGTATTTT
TRBJ2-1 | few | TRBV20-1 | TRBD2 | CSAPREVGEQFF | TGCAGTGCTCCCCGGGAGGTTGGGGAGCAGTTCTTC
TRBJ1-1 | NA | TRBV7-8 | NA | CASSLPRGFVTEAFF | TGTGCCAGCAGCTTGCCCCGGGGATTTGTCACTGAAGCTTTCTTT